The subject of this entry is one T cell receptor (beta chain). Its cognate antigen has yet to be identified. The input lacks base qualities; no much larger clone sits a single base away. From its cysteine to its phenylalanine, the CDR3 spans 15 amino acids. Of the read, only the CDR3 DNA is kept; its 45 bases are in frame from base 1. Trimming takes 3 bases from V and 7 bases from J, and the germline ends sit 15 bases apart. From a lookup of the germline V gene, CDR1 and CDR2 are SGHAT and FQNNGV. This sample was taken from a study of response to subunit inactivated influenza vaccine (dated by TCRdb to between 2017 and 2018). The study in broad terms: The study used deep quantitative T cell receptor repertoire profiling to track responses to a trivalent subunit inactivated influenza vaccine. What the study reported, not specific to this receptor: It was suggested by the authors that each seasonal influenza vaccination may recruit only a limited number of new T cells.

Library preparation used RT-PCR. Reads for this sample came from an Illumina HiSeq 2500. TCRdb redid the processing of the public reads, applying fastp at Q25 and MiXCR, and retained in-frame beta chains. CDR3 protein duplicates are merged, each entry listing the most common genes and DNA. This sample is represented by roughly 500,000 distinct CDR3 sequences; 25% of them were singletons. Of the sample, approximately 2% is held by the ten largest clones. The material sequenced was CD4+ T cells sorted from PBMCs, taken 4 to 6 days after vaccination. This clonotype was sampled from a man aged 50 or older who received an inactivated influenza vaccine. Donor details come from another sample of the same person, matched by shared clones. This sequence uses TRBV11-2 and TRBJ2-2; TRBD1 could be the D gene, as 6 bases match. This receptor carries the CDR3 CASSFFTGYGGELFF. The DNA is TGTGCCAGCAGCTTCTTCACAGGGTATGGCGGGGAGCTGTTTTTT.